This T cell receptor (beta chain) is drawn from a study of PD-L1 blockade in urothelial cancer. Whole-study context: Patients with male sex and bladder-origin urothelial cancer accounted for twenty-five of 29 enrolled. The researchers analyzed blood 3 weeks (second dose) and 6 weeks after treatment start. The study, taken as a whole, reports: Below-median pretreatment blood TCR clonality was associated with improved progression-free and overall survival.

Time point reported: pretreatment peripheral blood. The number of samples from each patient was between 1 and 8, taken pretreatment and on-treatment. Worth noting for this clone: Its antigen remains unidentified.

This CDR3 region has 16 residues. Germline loops: CDR1 LGHNA, CDR2 YNFKEQ. Between the trimmed V and J ends, which lost 3 bases and 0 bases, there was a span of 14 bases. Sequencing used immunoSEQ multiplex PCR; TCRdb keeps in-frame clones, though not all of them. The profile covers approximately 41,000 clones, with about 82% appearing a single time and 12% to 15% taken by the ten largest. Sample: PBMCs, taken around atezolizumab (anti-PD-L1) treatment. V gene TRBV4-2 combines with J gene TRBJ1-2, with D possibly matching TRBD1 (6 bases). The clonotype comes from a man at least 80 years old with urothelial cancer. The DNA for the CDR3 is TGTGCCAGCAGCCACCAGAGGACAGTTCCTAACTATGGCTACACCTTC. Translated, it gives CASSHQRTVPNYGYTF.